These 14 T cell receptor beta chains share one sample of origin, sequenced in a study of T-cell memory formation after mild COVID-19. TCRdb reprocessed the 5' RACE reads with MiXCR, giving one entry per CDR3 protein. The sample contains 110,000 to 150,000 distinct CDR3 sequences, 11% to 15% of which appear only once. The specimen sequenced was PBMCs or a T cell subset sorted from them (not recorded which). Every receptor here comes from an adult woman who had mild COVID-19 (a few samples of this study predate the infection). Cell type and time point are not known.

This clonotype was observed a handful of times. The CDR3 DNA reads as TGCAGCGTTGCTGGGGGGTGGAAGGGGGACACTGAAGCTTTCTTT. Protein product: CSVAGGWKGDTEAFF. The rearrangement links TRBV29-1 to TRBJ1-1, with a weak D call TRBD1 (6 bases). The germline V and J ends were trimmed by 4 bases and 3 bases, with 18 bases remaining between them. The CDR3 spans 15 residues. Per the germline V gene, CDR1 is SQVTM and CDR2 is ANQGSEA.

The chain recombines TRBV4-1 with TRBJ2-1, with D perhaps given as TRBD1 or TRBD2 (5 bases each). Germline values: CDR1 MGHRA, CDR2 YSYEKL. This CDR3 is 13 amino acids long. With 1 base removed from V and 10 bases from J, the gap between germline ends came to 11 bases. This CDR3 is CASSQGRGDEQFF. The CDR3 DNA is TGCGCCAGCAGCCAAGGACGGGGCGACGAGCAGTTCTTC.

V is TRBV29-1 and J is TRBJ1-2; unclear D gene. Germline-derived CDR1 and CDR2 are SQVTM and ANQGSEA. Trimming took off 0 bases at V and 4 bases at J, with 15 bases between the two ends. The CDR3 totals 15 residues. In DNA, the CDR3 is TGCAGCGTTGAAGAACTCGGAGGGCTACCCTATGGCTACACCTTC. Residues: CSVEELGGLPYGYTF.

The chain joins TRBV19 to TRBJ1-1, with D unresolved. Trimming left V 6 bases short and J 1 base short, with 6 bases between. The germline V gene encodes CDR1 LNHDA and CDR2 SQIVND (reference sequence). The length of the CDR3 is 12 residues. This chain's CDR3 is CASRAWNTEAFF. The DNA of the CDR3 is TGTGCCAGTAGAGCGTGGAACACTGAAGCTTTCTTT.

The chain has TRBV6-6 and TRBJ2-7, with 7 positions matching TRBD1. The CDR3 contains 17 residues. CDR1 and CDR2 (germline): MNHNY, SVGAGI (reference sequence). V lost 4 bases, J lost 3 bases, and 15 bases stayed unmatched. CDR3 sequence (DNA): TGTGCCAGCAGTTGGGGATTATTAGGCACAGGGGACTACGAGCAGTACTTC. Its protein is CASSWGLLGTGDYEQYF.

The rearrangement joins TRBV7-6 to TRBJ1-1; 10 nucleotides agree with TRBD1. CDR1 is SGHVS, CDR2 FNYEAQ, per germline. V trimming: 2 bases; J trimming: 0 bases; junction bases outside the gene matches: 12. The length of the CDR3 is 19 residues. Here the CDR3 DNA reads TGTGCCAGCAGCTTACGAAGGCCGGGACAGGGGCATTTGAACACTGAAGCTTTCTTT. Its translation is CASSLRRPGQGHLNTEAFF.

The J gene is TRBJ2-3, the V gene TRBV6-2 or TRBV6-3; TRBD1 or TRBD2 may be the D gene (5 bases each). The V and J ends lost 6 bases and 4 bases respectively, with 20 bases between them. CDR1 MNHEY and CDR2 SVGEGT come from the germline V gene. The CDR3 is made up of 16 amino acids. The CDR3 loop reads CASSSTGDGSPDTQYF. The CDR3 DNA sequence: TGTGCCAGCAGCTCCACCGGGGACGGAAGTCCAGATACGCAGTATTTT.

This clonotype has ten or more counts. This rearrangement joins TRBV7-3 to TRBJ1-1; no clear D. This CDR3 comprises 14 residues. Germline lookup yields CDR1 SGHTA and CDR2 FQGTGA. Trimming removed 5 bases from V and 6 bases from J, with 16 bases in between. The CDR3 nucleotides read TGTGCCAGCAGCCCCGGCCCAGGTGGCGCTGAAGCTTTCTTT. This encodes CASSPGPGGAEAFF.

There are many counts of this clonotype. The chain employs TRBV6-5 and TRBJ2-1, with 11 bases aligning to TRBD2. Germline-derived CDR1 and CDR2 are MNHEY and SVGAGI. CDR3 length: 16 amino acids. Trimming removed 0 bases from V and 9 bases from J; junction bases left unmatched: 7. CDR3 nucleotides: TGTGCCAGCAGTTACTCCCTAGCGGGAGGTGGTGGTGAGCAGTTCTTC. Encoded protein: CASSYSLAGGGGEQFF.

V usage is TRBV4-1 and J usage is TRBJ2-5, with 12 positions matching TRBD2. Germline V CDR1 and CDR2: MGHRA, YSYEKL. V lost 3 bases to trimming and J lost 3 bases; unmatched junction nucleotides: 5. This CDR3 spans 16 amino acids. CDR3 residues: CASSHPRTSGEETQYF. The CDR3 bases are TGCGCCAGCAGCCACCCACGGACTAGCGGGGAAGAGACCCAGTACTTC.

In this sample, this clonotype turned up a few times. The chain has TRBV14 and TRBJ2-1; D gene ambiguous. The CDR3 consists of 16 residues. CDR1 and CDR2 (germline): SGHDN, FVKESK. V lost 4 bases, J lost 4 bases, and 17 bases lay in between. In DNA, the CDR3 is TGTGCCAGCAGCCCAAGCACGGCAGTCATATACAATGAGCAGTTCTTC. It encodes CASSPSTAVIYNEQFF.

The chain carries TRBV5-1 and TRBJ2-7; D is unresolved. Germline V gene data show CDR1 as SGHRS and CDR2 as YFSETQ. The CDR3 runs to 15 residues. V was pared by 0 bases and J by 2 bases, with 12 bases between. CDR3 protein: CASSLDPLLTYEQYF. Written as DNA, the CDR3 is TGCGCCAGCAGCTTGGACCCGTTACTAACCTACGAGCAGTACTTC.

The rearrangement joins TRBV7-9 to TRBJ1-6, with D perhaps matching TRBD1 (5 bases). V was shortened by 0 bases and J by 5 bases, with 14 bases between the two germline ends. The CDR3 sequence is 17 residues long. Germline assignment: CDR1 SEHNR and CDR2 FQNEAQ (reference sequence). The CDR3 loop reads CASSLATGAHHNSPLHF. CDR3 coding DNA: TGTGCCAGCAGCTTAGCCACAGGAGCACATCATAATTCACCCCTCCACTTT. The variable domain in full, completed from reference TRBV7-9 and TRBJ1-6, reads DTGVSQNPRHKITKRGQNVTFRCDPISEHNRLYWYRQTLGQGPEFLTYFQNEAQLEKSRLLSDRFSAERPKGSFSTLEIQRTEQGDSAMYLCASSLATGAHHNSPLHFGNGTRLTVT.

V and J are TRBV12-3 or TRBV12-4 and TRBJ1-1; tentative D call: TRBD1 (6 bases). CDR3 size: 11 residues. V dropped 5 bases and J dropped 11 bases, with 12 bases sitting between them. The CDR3 DNA reads as TGTGCCAGCAGTCCAGGGGTTGGTGCTTTCTTT. Encoded protein: CASSPGVGAFF.